The 8 T cell receptor beta chains in this list originate from one sample, sequenced in a study of shared T cell receptors in the human thymus. Clones were read by immunoSEQ multiplex PCR, and TCRdb kept only the in-frame ones, dropping some. Among about 380,000 clones listed, 95% were seen once. The sequenced sample consisted of thymocytes. Source of these receptors: a human donor.

The rearrangement links TRBV5-1 to TRBJ2-5, with TRBD2 matching over 13 bases. The germline V gene encodes CDR1 SGHRS and CDR2 YFSETQ. Trimming took 0 bases from V and 1 from J; bases not matched to a gene: 9. The CDR3 runs 19 residues. CDR3 sequence (DNA): TGCGCCAGCAGCTTGGGTCAGACTACTAGCGGGAGGGCCCAAGAGACCCAGTACTTC. Translated, it gives CASSLGQTTSGRAQETQYF.

V gene TRBV19 combines with J gene TRBJ2-2; D ambiguous. V was clipped by 0 bases and J by 6 bases, with 11 bases between them. The germline V gene has CDR1 LNHDA and CDR2 SQIVND (reference sequence). CDR3 length equals 15 residues. CDR3 sequence (DNA): TGTGCCAGTAGTATAGAAGACCCCTCTCCCGGGGAGCTGTTTTTT. As protein: CASSIEDPSPGELFF. The whole variable domain, filled in from reference TRBV19 and TRBJ2-2, reads DGGITQSPKYLFRKEGQNVTLSCEQNLNHDAMYWYRQDPGQGLRLIYYSQIVNDFQKGDIAEGYSVSREKKESFPLTVTSAQKNPTAFYLCASSIEDPSPGELFFGEGSRLTVL.

The chain is built from TRBV28 and TRBJ1-5; 9 bases fit TRBD1. The CDR3 has 16 amino acids. The V gene end was trimmed by 6 bases and the J gene end by 1 base; junction bases not matched to a gene: 7. The germline gives CDR1 MDHEN, CDR2 SYDVKM. This CDR3 reads CASRNSGQGSNQPQHF. CDR3 coding DNA: TGTGCCAGCAGAAACTCGGGACAGGGAAGCAATCAGCCCCAGCATTTT.

The chain employs TRBV10-3 and TRBJ2-5; D gene unclear. The CDR3 length is 11 residues. Germline values: CDR1 ENHRY, CDR2 SYGVKD. Trimming pared 6 bases from V and 2 bases from J, leaving 4 bases between. The CDR3 protein is CAISDQETQYF. The CDR3 DNA reads as TGTGCCATCAGCGATCAAGAGACCCAGTACTTC.

The chain has TRBV7-8 and TRBJ2-7; TRBD1 matches at 10 bases. The junction had 4 bases not matched to a gene; V was cut back by 5 bases and J by 3 bases. This CDR3 comprises 14 residues. The germline V gene encodes CDR1 SGHVS and CDR2 FQNEAQ. CDR3 nucleotides: TGTGCCAGCAGCCCGGACAGGGGGGTCTACGAGCAGTACTTC. It specifies CASSPDRGVYEQYF.

The genes are TRBV14 and TRBJ1-4; 7 bases agree with TRBD1. Germline values: CDR1 SGHDN, CDR2 FVKESK. The CDR3 is 14 residues long. Unmatched junction bases numbered 5, after V lost 5 bases and J lost 5 bases. The CDR3: CASSSGTDNEKLFF. The CDR3 DNA reads as TGTGCCAGCAGCTCCGGGACAGACAATGAAAAACTGTTTTTT.

This sequence joins TRBV7-2 and TRBJ2-1, with 15 bases matching TRBD2. V dropped 1 base and J dropped 12; count of bases not matched to a gene: 7. Germline values: CDR1 SGHTA, CDR2 FQGNSA. CDR3 length equals 16 residues. As DNA, the CDR3 is TGTGCCAGCAGCTTAGTGTGGACTAGCGGGAGGGCACCGCAGTTCTTC. This translates into CASSLVWTSGRAPQFF. The full variable domain, with the rest looked up from reference TRBV7-2 and TRBJ2-1, is GAGVSQSPSNKVTEKGKDVELRCDPISGHTALYWYRQSLGQGLEFLIYFQGNSAPDKSGLPSDRFSAERTGGSVSTLTIQRTQQEDSAVYLCASSLVWTSGRAPQFFGPGTRLTVL.

The V and J genes are TRBV7-6 and TRBJ2-7; D ambiguous. The ends were cut back, 3 bases at V and 7 bases at J, with 16 bases in the middle. Germline CDR1 is SGHVS and CDR2 is FNYEAQ. This CDR3 comprises 14 residues. CDR3 protein: CASSFRPPPNEQYF. The DNA for the CDR3 is TGTGCCAGCAGCTTCCGTCCTCCCCCTAATGAGCAGTACTTC. Full variable domain (rest looked up from reference TRBV7-6 and TRBJ2-7): GAGVSQSPRYKVTKRGQDVALRCDPISGHVSLYWYRQALGQGPEFLTYFNYEAQQDKSGLPNDRFSAERPEGSISTLTIQRTEQRDSAMYRCASSFRPPPNEQYFGPGTRLTVT.